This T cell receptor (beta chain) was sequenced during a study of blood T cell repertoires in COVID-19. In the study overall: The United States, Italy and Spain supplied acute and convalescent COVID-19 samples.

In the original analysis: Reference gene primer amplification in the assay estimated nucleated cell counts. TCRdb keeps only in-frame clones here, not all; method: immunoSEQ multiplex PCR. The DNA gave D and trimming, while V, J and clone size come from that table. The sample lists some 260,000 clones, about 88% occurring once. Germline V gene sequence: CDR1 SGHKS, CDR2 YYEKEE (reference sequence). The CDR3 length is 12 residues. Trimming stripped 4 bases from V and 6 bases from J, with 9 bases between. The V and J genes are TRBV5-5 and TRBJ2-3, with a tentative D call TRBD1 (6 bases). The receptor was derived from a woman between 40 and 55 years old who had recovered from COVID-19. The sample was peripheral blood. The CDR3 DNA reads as TGTGCCAGCAGCCCGCAGGGGGATACGCAGTATTTT. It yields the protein CASSPQGDTQYF.